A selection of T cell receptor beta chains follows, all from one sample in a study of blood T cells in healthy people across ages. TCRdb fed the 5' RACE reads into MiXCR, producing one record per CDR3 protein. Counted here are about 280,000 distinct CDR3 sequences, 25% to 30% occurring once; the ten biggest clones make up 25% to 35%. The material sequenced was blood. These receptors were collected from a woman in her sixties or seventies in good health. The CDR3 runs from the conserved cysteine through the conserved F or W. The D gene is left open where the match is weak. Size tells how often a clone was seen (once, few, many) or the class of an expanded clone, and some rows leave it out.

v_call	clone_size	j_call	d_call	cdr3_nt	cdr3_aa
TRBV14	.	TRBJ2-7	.	TGTGCCAGCAGCCAAGTGGGAGTTGGGCCCAGGGCCTACGAGCAGTACTTC	CASSQVGVGPRAYEQYF
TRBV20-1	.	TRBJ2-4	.	TGCAGTGCTACATACGGGAGTGAAAACATTCAGTACTTC	CSATYGSENIQYF
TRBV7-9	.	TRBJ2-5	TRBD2	TGTGCCAGCAGCTCCCGGTCGACTAGCGCGCAAGAGACCCAGTACTTC	CASSSRSTSAQETQYF
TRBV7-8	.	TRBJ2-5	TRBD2	TGTGCCAGCAGCTTAACTAGCGGGACCCAAGAGACCCAGTACTTC	CASSLTSGTQETQYF
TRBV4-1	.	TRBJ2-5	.	TGCGCCAGCAGCCAAGGAGATCGGACGGATTACCAAGAGACCCAGTACTTC	CASSQGDRTDYQETQYF
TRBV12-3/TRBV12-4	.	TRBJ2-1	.	TGTGCCAGCAGTTTATTCGGCCGGAGCGATGAGCAGTTCTTC	CASSLFGRSDEQFF
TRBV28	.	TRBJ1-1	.	TGTGCCAGCAGCCCCGGACGGTATGAAGCTTTCTTT	CASSPGRYEAFF
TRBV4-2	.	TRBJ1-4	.	TGTGCCAGCAGCCACCGGCTGGACGGAGGAACTAATGAAAAACTGTTTTTT	CASSHRLDGGTNEKLFF
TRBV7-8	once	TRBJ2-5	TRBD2	TGTGCCAGCAGCCAGACTAGCGGGAACTACAATGAGCGGTTCTTC	CASSQTSGNYNERFF
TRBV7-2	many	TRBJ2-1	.	TGTGCCAGCAGCTTAAGGAGGGAGTGGCAGTTCTTC	CASSLRREWQFF
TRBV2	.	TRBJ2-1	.	TGTGCCAGCAGGGGGGTGCGGAATGAGCAGTTCTTC	CASRGVRNEQFF
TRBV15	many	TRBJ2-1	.	TGTGCCACCAGCAACAACAGCCCCTACAATGAGCAGTTCTTC	CATSNNSPYNEQFF
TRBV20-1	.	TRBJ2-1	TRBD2	TGCAGTGCTAGAGATGCGGGAGGGCCGGGATACAATGAGCAGTTCTTC	CSARDAGGPGYNEQFF
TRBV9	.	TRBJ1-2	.	TGTGCCAGCAGCGATTCGACAGAGGGTGGCTACACCTTC	CASSDSTEGGYTF
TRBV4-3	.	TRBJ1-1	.	TGCGCCAGCAGCCAACTAGGGGGGAACACTGAAGCTTTCTTT	CASSQLGGNTEAFF
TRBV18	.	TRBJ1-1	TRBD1	TGTGCCAGCTCATCGGGGGACAGAAATGAAGCTTTCTTT	CASSSGDRNEAFF
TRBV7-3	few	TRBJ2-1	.	TGTGCCAGCAGCTTAACTAGCGTGAATGAGCAGTTCTTC	CASSLTSVNEQFF
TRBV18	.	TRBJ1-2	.	TGTGCCAGCTCACCACCGACGTTTGCCAACTCGATTAACTATGGCTACACCTTC	CASSPPTFANSINYGYTF
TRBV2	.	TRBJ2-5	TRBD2	TGTGCCAGCAGTGGAGTAGCCGGGACTACCCAAGAGACCCAGTACTTC	CASSGVAGTTQETQYF
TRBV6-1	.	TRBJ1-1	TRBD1	TGTGCCAGCGCCCGAGGGGGCGCGAGCACTGAAGCTTTCTTT	CASARGGASTEAFF
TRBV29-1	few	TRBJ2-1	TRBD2	TGCAGCGTTGAAGGGCTAGCGGGAGAATCGGGTGGGCAGTTCTTC	CSVEGLAGESGGQFF
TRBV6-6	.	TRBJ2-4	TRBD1	TGTGCGAGCAGTAACCCGGGACAGGGGGGGAACATTCAGTACTTC	CASSNPGQGGNIQYF
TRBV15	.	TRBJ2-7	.	TGTGCCACCAGCAGAGATAGGGCCCAGTACGAGCAGTACTTC	CATSRDRAQYEQYF
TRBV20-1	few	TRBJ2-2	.	TGCAGTGCTACGACCCCACAGAACACCGGGGAGCTGTTTTTT	CSATTPQNTGELFF
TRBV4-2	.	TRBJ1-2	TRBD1	TGTGCCAGCAGCCCCCTCGAACAGGGGGCAATTAGAGGCTACACCTTC	CASSPLEQGAIRGYTF
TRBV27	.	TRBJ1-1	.	TGTGCCAGCAGTTTACAGCCCCGGGGTACTGAAGCTTTCTTT	CASSLQPRGTEAFF
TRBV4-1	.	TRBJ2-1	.	TGCGCCAGCAGCCAAGCGGGAGAGTTTCATGAGCAGTTCTTC	CASSQAGEFHEQFF
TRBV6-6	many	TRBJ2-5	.	TGTGCCAGCGCAGGGGAGTATGAGACCCAGTACTTC	CASAGEYETQYF
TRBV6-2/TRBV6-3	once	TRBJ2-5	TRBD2	TGTGCCAGCAGTTGGGGGACTACGGGGGAGCAGTACTTC	CASSWGTTGEQYF
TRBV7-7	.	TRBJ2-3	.	TGTGCTAGCAGCTTAGGGAGTGGCACAGATACGCAGTATTTT	CASSLGSGTDTQYF
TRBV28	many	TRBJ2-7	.	TGTGCCAGCAGTATTTCACCAACCTACGAGCAGTACTTC	CASSISPTYEQYF
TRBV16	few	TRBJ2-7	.	TGTGCCAGCAGCCGTGAGGTGCAGGGCGGTTTCGAGCAGTACTTC	CASSREVQGGFEQYF
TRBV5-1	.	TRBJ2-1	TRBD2	TGCGCCAGCAGCCAAACTAGCGGGAGTCCGAATGAGCAGTTCTTC	CASSQTSGSPNEQFF
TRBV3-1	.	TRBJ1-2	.	TGTGCCAGCAGCGTCGGGGGCGCGGGCGGCTACACCTTC	CASSVGGAGGYTF
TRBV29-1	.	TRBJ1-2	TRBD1	TGCAGCGTTACAGGGGTGGGCGTCAGTGGCTACACCTTC	CSVTGVGVSGYTF
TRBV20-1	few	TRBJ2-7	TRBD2	TGCAGTGCTAGAGCAGTCTCTAGCGGAAGCTACGAGCAGTACTTC	CSARAVSSGSYEQYF
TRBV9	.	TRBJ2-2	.	TGTGCCAGCAGCGTAATGGAGGGGGGAACCGGGGAGCTGTTTTTT	CASSVMEGGTGELFF
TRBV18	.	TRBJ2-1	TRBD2	TGTGCCAGCTCACCATGGGGAGGGAATGAGCAGTTCTTC	CASSPWGGNEQFF
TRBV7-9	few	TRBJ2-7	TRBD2	TGTGCCAGCAGCTTCCCTAGCGGCGCTGTGGGGGAGCAGTACTTC	CASSFPSGAVGEQYF
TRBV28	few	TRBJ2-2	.	TGTGCCAGCATTGGGGGAACTCGGGAGCTGTTTTTT	CASIGGTRELFF
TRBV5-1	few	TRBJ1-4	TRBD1	TGCGCCAGCAGCTCGGGACAGGATGAAAAACTGTTTTTT	CASSSGQDEKLFF
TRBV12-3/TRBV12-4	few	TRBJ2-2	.	TGTGCCAGCTCTGGCCGAGCCGGGGAGCTGTTTTTT	CASSGRAGELFF
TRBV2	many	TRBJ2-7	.	TGTGCCAGCAGTGATAGGCGGAGTGGTCGGGAGCAGTACTTC	CASSDRRSGREQYF
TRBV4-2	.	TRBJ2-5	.	TGTGCCAGCAGCCAGGGGGACCAAGAGACCCAGTACTTC	CASSQGDQETQYF
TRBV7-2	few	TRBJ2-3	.	TGTGCCAGCAGCACTAGGGACTCCCTTCCCCCCGATACGCAGTATTTT	CASSTRDSLPPDTQYF
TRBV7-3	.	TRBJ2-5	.	TGTGCCAGCGGCTTACTCGGGGGCCAAGAGACCCAGTACTTC	CASGLLGGQETQYF
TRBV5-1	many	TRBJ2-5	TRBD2	TGCGCCAGCAGCACGGGAGGCCGGGGAGAGACCCAGTACTTC	CASSTGGRGETQYF
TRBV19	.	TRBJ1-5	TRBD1	TGTGCGACCCGGGACAGTTTCGATCAGCCCCAGCATTTT	CATRDSFDQPQHF
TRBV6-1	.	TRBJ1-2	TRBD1	TGTGCCAGCAGTGCGACTAGGACAGGGGGCTACTATGGCTACACCTTC	CASSATRTGGYYGYTF
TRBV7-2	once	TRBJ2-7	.	TGTGCCAGCAGACCAGACGCGCAGAAGAGACCACAGTACTTC	CASRPDAQKRPQYF
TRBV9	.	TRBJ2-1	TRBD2	TGTGCCAGCAGCCACTCTAGCGGGAGTATTAATGAGCAGTTCTTC	CASSHSSGSINEQFF